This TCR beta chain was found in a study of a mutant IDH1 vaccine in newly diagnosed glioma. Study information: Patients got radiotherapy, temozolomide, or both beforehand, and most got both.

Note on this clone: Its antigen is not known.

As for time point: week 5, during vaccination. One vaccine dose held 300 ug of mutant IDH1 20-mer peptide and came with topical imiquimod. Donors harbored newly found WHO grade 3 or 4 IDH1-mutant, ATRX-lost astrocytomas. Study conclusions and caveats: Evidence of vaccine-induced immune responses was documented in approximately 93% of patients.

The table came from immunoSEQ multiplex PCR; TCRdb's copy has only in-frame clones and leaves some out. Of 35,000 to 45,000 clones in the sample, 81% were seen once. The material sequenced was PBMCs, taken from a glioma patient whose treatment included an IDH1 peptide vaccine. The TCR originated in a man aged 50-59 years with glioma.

The CDR3 spells CASSEGTGLYGYTF. The CDR3 bases are TGTGCCAGCTCCGAAGGGACAGGGTTATATGGCTACACCTTC. The chain couples TRBV28 to TRBJ1-2; TRBD1 aligns across 9 bases. Germline lookup yields CDR1 MDHEN and CDR2 SYDVKM. V dropped 8 bases and J dropped 5; count of bases not matched to a gene: 9. This CDR3 contains 14 residues.